The rows below give T cell receptor beta chains drawn from one sample of a study of spatial heterogeneity in lung cancer. TCRdb reprocessed the 5' RACE reads with MiXCR, giving one entry per CDR3 protein. Counted here are 24,000 or so distinct CDR3 sequences, 7% occurring once; the ten biggest clones make up approximately 15%. The material was PBMCs, obtained at surgery. These receptors all stem from a male donor with early-stage non-small cell lung cancer. CDR3s leave out the opening cysteine and the closing phenylalanine or tryptophan. The D gene is left open where the match is weak.

v_call	d_call	j_call	cdr3_aa
TRBV28	.	TRBJ2-2	ASSFRGTATGELF
TRBV5-6	.	TRBJ1-4	ASSSTRAQLYNEKLF
TRBV11-2	.	TRBJ1-4	ASRDRDTATNEKLF
TRBV5-1	.	TRBJ2-1	ASSLTSSYNEQF
TRBV19	.	TRBJ2-3	ASSLRDFSSTDTQY
TRBV28	TRBD1	TRBJ1-4	ASEGGGDEKLF
TRBV23-1	.	TRBJ1-5	ASSQRAQREVQPQH
TRBV5-5	.	TRBJ2-7	ASSLVVHGSYEQY
TRBV9	TRBD1	TRBJ1-6	ASSLGQELRNSPLH
TRBV19	.	TRBJ1-2	ASSAPERIDGYGYT
TRBV11-2	.	TRBJ1-2	ASSFVRRGSWNYGYT
TRBV24-1	TRBD1	TRBJ2-7	ATSDPRDSSYEQY